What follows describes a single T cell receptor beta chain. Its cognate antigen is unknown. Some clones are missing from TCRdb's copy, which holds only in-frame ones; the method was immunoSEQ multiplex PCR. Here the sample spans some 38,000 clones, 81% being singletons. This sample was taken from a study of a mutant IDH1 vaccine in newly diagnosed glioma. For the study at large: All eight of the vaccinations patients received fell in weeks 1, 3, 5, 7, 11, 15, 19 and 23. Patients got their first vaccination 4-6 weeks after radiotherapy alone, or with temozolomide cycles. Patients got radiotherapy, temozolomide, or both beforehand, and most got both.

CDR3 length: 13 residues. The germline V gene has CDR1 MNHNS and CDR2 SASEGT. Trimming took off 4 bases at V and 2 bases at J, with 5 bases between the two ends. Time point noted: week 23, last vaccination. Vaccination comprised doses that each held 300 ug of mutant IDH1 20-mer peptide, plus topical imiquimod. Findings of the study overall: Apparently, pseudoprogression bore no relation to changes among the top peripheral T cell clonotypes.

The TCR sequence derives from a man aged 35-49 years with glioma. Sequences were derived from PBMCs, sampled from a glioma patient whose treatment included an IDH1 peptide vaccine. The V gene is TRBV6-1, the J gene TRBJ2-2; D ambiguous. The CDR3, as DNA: TGTGCCAGCAGTGCGGTTAACACCGGGGAGCTGTTTTTT. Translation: CASSAVNTGELFF.